This note documents a single T cell receptor beta chain sequence. Its specificity is unknown. CDR1 and CDR2 from the germline V gene are SNHLY and FYNNEI. The V end lost 4 bases, the J end lost 5 bases, and 12 bases lay between the germline ends. This CDR3 comprises 14 residues. The data were taken from a study of cytomegalovirus exposure and HLA in healthy donors. This PCR relied on a set of 60 Vbeta primers and 13 Jbeta primers. The table came from immunoSEQ multiplex PCR; TCRdb's copy has only in-frame clones and leaves some out. Of some 190,000 clones in the sample, roughly 9.4% were seen once. Overall study results and limits: In a later analysis, TCR beta V- and J-gene trimming showed a link to a missense DCLRE1C variant.

Sequencing was performed on PBMCs. The V call is TRBV2, the J call TRBJ2-4, with D perhaps TRBD2 (5 bases). The sequence was collected from a woman aged 25 to 39 in good health and CMV-seropositive. DNA of the CDR3: TGTGCCAGCAGTGTGGCGGGCGCCGAAAACATTCAGTACTTC. This encodes CASSVAGAENIQYF.